Following are 5 T cell receptor beta chains from one sample sequenced in a study of blood T cell repertoires in COVID-19. TCRdb keeps only in-frame clones here, not all; method: immunoSEQ multiplex PCR. The sample carries about 120,000 clones, about 87% recorded once. The specimen sequenced was peripheral blood. The receptors here all came from a woman between 45 and 60 years old with acute or convalescent COVID-19.

This clone has just a few counts. The genes are TRBV3-1 (or the pseudogene TRBV3-2) and TRBJ1-2; a weak D match, TRBD1 (5 bases). Germline V gives CDR1 LGHDT, CDR2 YNNKEL (reference sequence). V dropped 0 bases and J dropped 5 bases, with 10 bases sitting between them. The CDR3 has 14 residues. The CDR3 DNA is TGTGCCAGCAGCCAAGAGGGGCCCGTGTATGGCTACACCTTC. As protein: CASSQEGPVYGYTF.

The rearrangement joins TRBV10-1 to TRBJ1-2; 10 bases fit TRBD1. Germline assignment: CDR1 WNHNN and CDR2 SYGVQD (reference sequence). The junction had 5 bases not matched to a gene; V was cut back by 6 bases and J by 4 bases. CDR3 length: 14 residues. This CDR3 reads CASSGTGDVYGYTF. CDR3 in DNA: TGCGCCAGCAGCGGGACAGGGGATGTCTATGGCTACACCTTC.

CDR3 sequence: CATRTNRDRRTGELFF. The CDR3 DNA is TGTGCCACCAGGACAAACCGGGACAGGAGGACCGGGGAGCTGTTTTTT. V and J are TRBV24-1 and TRBJ2-2; 8 bases fit TRBD1. After removal of 7 bases from V and 5 bases from J, the junction contained 11 bases not matched to a gene. CDR1 and CDR2 from the germline V gene are KGHDR and SFDVKD. The CDR3 has 16 residues.

This clone was seen once. The chain has TRBV3-1 (or the pseudogene TRBV3-2) and TRBJ2-5; 11 positions match TRBD2. Losses at the gene ends were 4 bases for V and 5 bases for J; bases not matched to a gene: 12. The length of the CDR3 is 17 residues. Looked up from germline, CDR1 is LGHDT and CDR2 is YNNKEL (reference sequence). The CDR3 coding sequence is TGTGCCAGCAGCCCGACTTCCCGGCTAGCGGGAGGTGAGACCCAGTACTTC. Its protein product is CASSPTSRLAGGETQYF.

This sequence joins TRBV6-6 and TRBJ2-7, with 8 nucleotides matching TRBD1. Germline V lookup: CDR1 MNHNY, CDR2 SVGAGI (reference sequence). After removal of 6 bases from V and 3 bases from J, the junction contained 10 bases not matched to a gene. This CDR3 spans 15 amino acids. The CDR3 loop reads CASREPGTGLYEQYF. Written as DNA, the CDR3 is TGTGCCAGCAGGGAACCCGGGACAGGCCTCTACGAGCAGTACTTC.